This is a list of T cell receptor beta chains from one sample in a study of cytotoxic CD8 clonotypes in ibrutinib-treated CLL. Using immunoSEQ multiplex PCR, the repertoire was profiled, and TCRdb retains in-frame clones only, with some absent. The table includes under 200,000 clones, 81% detected once. This material consisted of PBMCs, taken after 12 months of ibrutinib treatment. Source of these receptors: a human donor with chronic lymphocytic leukemia. CDR3s include the opening cysteine and the closing phenylalanine or tryptophan. A D gene is named only where the DNA matches it firmly. Where a row states a size, it is once, few, many or the class of an expanded clone; other rows omit it.

v_gene	abundance	j_gene	d_gene	CDR3aa	CDR3nt
TRBV11-3	.	TRBJ1-2	TRBD1	CASSLRDRSHGYTF	TGTGCCAGCAGCTTGCGGGACAGGTCGCATGGCTACACCTTC
TRBV18	.	TRBJ1-5	.	CASSPQEGVAQHF	TGTGCCAGCTCACCACAGGAAGGGGTGGCCCAGCATTTT
TRBV2	.	TRBJ1-5	TRBD1	CASQGESIYSNQPQHF	TGTGCCAGCCAGGGGGAATCTATATATAGCAATCAGCCCCAGCATTTT
TRBV21-1	.	TRBJ1-3	.	CASSKGMTATSQSFGNTIYF	TGTGCCAGCAGCAAAGGAATGACCGCTACCTCCCAAAGCTTCGGAAACACCATATATTTT
TRBV4-3	.	TRBJ2-7	.	CASSQDRQGGHEQYF	TGCGCCAGCAGCCAAGACCGACAGGGAGGACACGAGCAGTACTTC
TRBV7-2	.	TRBJ1-1	.	CASSFGGMRNTEAFF	TGTGCCAGCAGCTTTGGCGGGATGCGGAACACTGAAGCTTTCTTT
TRBV30	.	TRBJ1-2	.	CAWSVTGLFGYTF	TGTGCCTGGAGTGTTACAGGCCTTTTCGGCTACACCTTC
TRBV4-3	.	TRBJ2-7	.	CASSQDRTLHEQYF	TGCGCCAGCAGCCAAGACCGGACGCTACACGAGCAGTACTTC
TRBV28	.	TRBJ2-2	.	CASSQGLTGELFF	TGTGCCAGCAGTCAGGGTCTTACCGGGGAGCTGTTTTTT
TRBV18	.	TRBJ2-5	TRBD2	CASSRGTVQQETQYF	TGTGCCAGCTCGCGGGGGACCGTACAACAAGAGACCCAGTACTTC
TRBV5-8	once	TRBJ1-5	TRBD1	CASSLQGAMNQPQHF	TGTGCCAGCAGCTTACAGGGGGCCATGAATCAGCCCCAGCATTTT
TRBV4-1	.	TRBJ2-7	TRBD1	CASSQSPGQGYEQYF	TGCGCCAGCAGCCAATCGCCGGGACAGGGCTACGAGCAGTACTTC
TRBV6-5	.	TRBJ2-2	.	CASRGGNTGELFF	TGTGCCAGCAGAGGTGGAAACACCGGGGAGCTGTTTTTT
TRBV19	.	TRBJ2-6	.	CASRFLGGSISGANVLTF	TGTGCCTCCCGCTTCCTCGGGGGCAGTATATCTGGGGCCAACGTCCTGACTTTC
TRBV19	.	TRBJ1-5	.	CASSKPVLSEPQHF	TGTGCCAGTAGTAAGCCGGTACTCTCTGAGCCCCAGCATTTT
TRBV5-4	.	TRBJ1-3	TRBD1	CASSPGQASGNTIYF	TGTGCCAGCAGCCCGGGACAGGCCTCTGGAAACACCATATATTTT
TRBV28	.	TRBJ1-1	.	CASEGGYTEAFF	TGTGCCAGCGAGGGGGGGTACACTGAAGCTTTCTTT
TRBV7-2	.	TRBJ2-3	TRBD2	CASSLVSAAGGGDTQYF	TGTGCCAGCAGCTTAGTATCCGCAGCGGGGGGTGGAGATACGCAGTATTTT
TRBV5-6	.	TRBJ1-5	TRBD1	CASSRTGRSNQPQHF	TGTGCCAGCAGCCGGACAGGTAGGAGCAATCAGCCCCAGCATTTT
TRBV28	.	TRBJ1-4	.	CAIRKGGPANEKLFF	TGTGCCATCCGAAAGGGGGGACCGGCTAATGAAAAACTGTTTTTT
TRBV27	once	TRBJ2-5	.	CASSLSPTTRETQYF	TGTGCCAGCAGTTTATCCCCTACCACCAGAGAGACCCAGTACTTC
TRBV5-6	.	TRBJ1-1	.	CASSVYGAEAFF	TGTGCCAGCAGCGTCTATGGAGCTGAAGCTTTCTTT
TRBV6-5	few	TRBJ1-6	TRBD1	CASRLAYRGESPLHF	TGTGCCAGCAGACTAGCTTACAGGGGGGAGTCACCCCTCCACTTT
TRBV6-6	.	TRBJ2-2	.	CASSYAGLELFF	TGTGCCAGCAGTTACGCGGGGCTAGAGCTGTTTTTT
TRBV2	.	TRBJ2-7	.	CAQAGEQYF	TGTGCCCAGGCGGGGGAGCAGTACTTC
TRBV28	.	TRBJ2-2	TRBD2	CASSFPGLAVSGNTGELFF	TGTGCCAGCAGTTTTCCGGGACTAGCAGTTTCTGGGAACACCGGGGAGCTGTTTTTT
TRBV21-1	once	TRBJ1-2	.	CASSKGSGYNYGYTF	TGTGCCAGCAGCAAAGGAAGTGGCTATAACTATGGCTACACCTTC
TRBV27	.	TRBJ1-5	.	CASGRGAFQPQHF	TGTGCCAGCGGGAGGGGAGCTTTCCAGCCCCAGCATTTT